This T cell receptor (beta chain) was identified during a study of T cells in Graves' hyperthyroidism and ophthalmopathy. Study summary: It was at initial diagnosis, before any treatment, that peripheral blood was collected.

Using RNA transcripts as the source, TCR beta CDR3 regions were amplified. The HTBI primer set was used in a first-round RT-PCR of the TCR CDR3. TCRdb fed the multiplex PCR reads into MiXCR, producing one record per CDR3 protein. The sample comprises roughly 280,000 distinct CDR3 sequences, 15% to 20% of which are singletons, and over 50% rests with the top ten. The V end lost 3 bases, the J end lost 4 bases, and 10 bases lay between the germline ends. Germline V gives CDR1 MNHNS, CDR2 SASEGT. The CDR3 totals 13 residues. Ophthalmopathy patients had moderate-to-severe active disease, CAS ≥3, NOSPECS ≥4, and disease duration under 3 months. Patients with uncontrolled infections, other autoimmune diseases, pregnancy or lactation were excluded. This clonotype was counted ten times or more.

The clonotype comes from a woman aged 60-75 years with Graves' ophthalmopathy. The specimen was blood. The genes are TRBV6-1 and TRBJ2-7; D uncertain. The CDR3 coding sequence is TGTGCCAGCAGTGACCGGCTACCTTACGAGCAGTACTTC. Translation gives CASSDRLPYEQYF.